This TCR beta chain is from a study of OX40 agonist ivuxolimab in advanced cancers. Study overall: Having had anti-PD-1, anti-PD-L1 or anti-CTLA-4 therapy before was allowed, and under 50% had some. Study outcomes and limitations: Among some nonresponders, normalized T-cell clonal expansion was also low. CD4+ and CD8+ T cells in blood underwent clonal expansion by week 6 at 0.1 to 3.0 mg/kg.

No patient had autoimmune disease or received systemic immunosuppression. As to this clone: Its cognate antigen is unknown.

Trimming cost V 5 bases and J 6 bases, with 11 bases left between them. The CDR3 contains 13 residues. CDR1 is LNHDA and CDR2 is SQIVND in the germline V gene (reference sequence). Here immunoSEQ multiplex PCR was the method, and the copy in TCRdb shows in-frame clones only, minus some. Among some 55,000 clones listed, approximately 84% were seen once. This TCR was recovered from an adult with an advanced solid tumor such as melanoma, head and neck, liver or kidney cancer. V gene TRBV19 combines with J gene TRBJ2-4, with a tentative D call TRBD1 (6 bases). The sample in question was CD4+ or CD8+ T cells sorted from blood, obtained in a trial of the OX40 agonist ivuxolimab. CDR3 loop: CASSPLTGNIQYF. CDR3 sequence (DNA): TGTGCCAGTAGTCCCTTGACAGGAAACATTCAGTACTTC.